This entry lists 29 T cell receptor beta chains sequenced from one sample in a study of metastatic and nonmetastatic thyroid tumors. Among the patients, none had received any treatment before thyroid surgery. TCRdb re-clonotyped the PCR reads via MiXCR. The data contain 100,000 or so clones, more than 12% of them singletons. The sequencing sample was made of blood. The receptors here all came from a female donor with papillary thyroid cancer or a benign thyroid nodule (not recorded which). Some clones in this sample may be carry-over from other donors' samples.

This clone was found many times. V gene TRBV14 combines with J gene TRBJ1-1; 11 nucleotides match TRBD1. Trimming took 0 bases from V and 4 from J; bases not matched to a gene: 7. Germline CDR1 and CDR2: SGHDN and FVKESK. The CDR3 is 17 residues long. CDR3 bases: TGTGCCAGCAGCCAAGATGTCGGGACAGGGGGTCTCACTGAAGCTTTCTTT. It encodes CASSQDVGTGGLTEAFF.

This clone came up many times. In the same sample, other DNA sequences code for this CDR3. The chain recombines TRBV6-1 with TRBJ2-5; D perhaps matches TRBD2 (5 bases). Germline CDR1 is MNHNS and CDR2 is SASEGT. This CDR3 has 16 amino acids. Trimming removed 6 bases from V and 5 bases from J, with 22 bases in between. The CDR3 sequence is CASSEGSAGTWETQYF. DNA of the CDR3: TGTGCCAGCAGCGAGGGCTCGGCAGGCACCTGGGAGACCCAGTACTTC.

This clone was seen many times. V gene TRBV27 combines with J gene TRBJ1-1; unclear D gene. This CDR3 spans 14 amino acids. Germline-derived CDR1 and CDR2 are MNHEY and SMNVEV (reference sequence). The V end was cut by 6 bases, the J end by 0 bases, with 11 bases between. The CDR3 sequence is CASRTVLMNTEAFF. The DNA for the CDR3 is TGTGCCAGCAGAACTGTTCTCATGAACACTGAAGCTTTCTTT.

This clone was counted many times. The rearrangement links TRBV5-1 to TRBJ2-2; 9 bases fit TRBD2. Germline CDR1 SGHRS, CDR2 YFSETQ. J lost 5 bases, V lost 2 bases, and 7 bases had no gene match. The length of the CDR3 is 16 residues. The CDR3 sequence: CASSFSGLAVTGELFF. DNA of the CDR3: TGCGCCAGCAGCTTTTCGGGACTAGCAGTAACCGGGGAGCTGTTTTTT. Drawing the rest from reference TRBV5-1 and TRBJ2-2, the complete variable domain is KAGVTQTPRYLIKTRGQQVTLSCSPISGHRSVSWYQQTPGQGLQFLFEYFSETQRNKGNFPGRFSGRQFSNSRSEMNVSTLELGDSALYLCASSFSGLAVTGELFFGEGSRLTVL.

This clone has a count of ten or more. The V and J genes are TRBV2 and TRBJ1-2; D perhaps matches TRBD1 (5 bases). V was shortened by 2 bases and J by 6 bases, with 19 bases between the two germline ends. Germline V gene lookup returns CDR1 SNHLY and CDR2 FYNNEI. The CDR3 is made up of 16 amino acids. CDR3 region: CASSETGRSPINGYTF. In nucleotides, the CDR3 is TGTGCCAGCAGTGAAACAGGCAGGAGTCCTATTAATGGCTACACCTTC.

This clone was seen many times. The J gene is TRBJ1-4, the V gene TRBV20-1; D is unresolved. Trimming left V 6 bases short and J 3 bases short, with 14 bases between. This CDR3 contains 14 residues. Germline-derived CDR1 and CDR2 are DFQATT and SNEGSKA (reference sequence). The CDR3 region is CSARVGSPNEKLFF. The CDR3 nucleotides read TGCAGTGCGAGGGTGGGGTCCCCTAATGAAAAACTGTTTTTT.

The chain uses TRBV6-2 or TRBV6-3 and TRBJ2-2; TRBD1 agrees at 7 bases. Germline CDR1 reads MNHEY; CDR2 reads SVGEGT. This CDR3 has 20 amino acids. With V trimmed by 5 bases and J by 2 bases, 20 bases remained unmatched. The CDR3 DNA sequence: TGTGCCAGCAGTCCCCGGGACAGCGGCCTCCTGTTCGCTAACACCGGGGAGCTGTTTTTT. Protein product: CASSPRDSGLLFANTGELFF.

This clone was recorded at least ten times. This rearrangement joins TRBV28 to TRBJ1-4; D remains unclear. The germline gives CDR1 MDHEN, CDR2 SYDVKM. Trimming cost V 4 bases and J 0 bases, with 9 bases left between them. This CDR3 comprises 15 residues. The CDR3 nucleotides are TGTGCCAGCAGTTCGCCGGCAGCAACTAATGAAAAACTGTTTTTT. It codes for CASSSPAATNEKLFF.

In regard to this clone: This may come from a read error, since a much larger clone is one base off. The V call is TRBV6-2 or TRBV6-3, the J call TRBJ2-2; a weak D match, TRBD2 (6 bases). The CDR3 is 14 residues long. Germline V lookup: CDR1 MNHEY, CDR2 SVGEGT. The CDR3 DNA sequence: TGTGCCAGCACCCAAGGGGTCGGCACCGGGGGGCTGTTTTTT. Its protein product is CASTQGVGTGGLFF.

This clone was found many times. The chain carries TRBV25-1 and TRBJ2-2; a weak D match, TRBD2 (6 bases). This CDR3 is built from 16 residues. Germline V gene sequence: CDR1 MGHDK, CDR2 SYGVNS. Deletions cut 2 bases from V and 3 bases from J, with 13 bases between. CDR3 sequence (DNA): TGTGCCAGCAGTGAAGGGGCGGGACCGCACACCGGGGAGCTGTTTTTT. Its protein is CASSEGAGPHTGELFF.

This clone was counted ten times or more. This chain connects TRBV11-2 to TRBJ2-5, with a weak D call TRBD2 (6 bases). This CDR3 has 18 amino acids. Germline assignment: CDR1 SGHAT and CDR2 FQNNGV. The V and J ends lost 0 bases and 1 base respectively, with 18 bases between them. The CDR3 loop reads CASSLDGSPGRLQETQYF. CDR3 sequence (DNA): TGTGCCAGCAGCTTAGATGGTAGTCCGGGGAGGCTCCAAGAGACCCAGTACTTC.

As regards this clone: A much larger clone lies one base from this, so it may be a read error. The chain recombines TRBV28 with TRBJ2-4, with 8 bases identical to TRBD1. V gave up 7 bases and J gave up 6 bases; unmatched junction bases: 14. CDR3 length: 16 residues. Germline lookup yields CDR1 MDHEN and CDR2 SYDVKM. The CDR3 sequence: CASITLRGRVGNIQYF. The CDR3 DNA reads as TGTGCCAGCATCACCCTCAGGGGGCGAGTAGGAAACATTCAGTACTTC.

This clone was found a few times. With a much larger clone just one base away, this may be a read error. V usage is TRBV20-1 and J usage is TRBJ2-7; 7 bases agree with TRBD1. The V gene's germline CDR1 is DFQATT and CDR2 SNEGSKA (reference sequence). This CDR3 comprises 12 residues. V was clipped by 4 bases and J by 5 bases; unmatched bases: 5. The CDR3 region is CSAKTGCNEQYF. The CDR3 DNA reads TGCAGTGCTAAGACAGGGTGTAACGAGCAGTACTTC.

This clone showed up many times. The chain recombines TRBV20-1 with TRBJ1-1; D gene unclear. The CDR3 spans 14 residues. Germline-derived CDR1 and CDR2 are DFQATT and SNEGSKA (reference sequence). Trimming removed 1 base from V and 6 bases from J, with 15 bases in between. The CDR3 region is CSARVGSLVAEAFF. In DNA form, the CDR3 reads TGCAGTGCTAGAGTCGGTTCTTTAGTCGCTGAAGCTTTCTTT.

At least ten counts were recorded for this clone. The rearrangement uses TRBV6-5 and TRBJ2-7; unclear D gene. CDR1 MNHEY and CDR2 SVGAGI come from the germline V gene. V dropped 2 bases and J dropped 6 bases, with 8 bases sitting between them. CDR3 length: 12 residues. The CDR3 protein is CASSYNLAEQYF. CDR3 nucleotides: TGTGCCAGCAGTTACAACCTTGCCGAGCAGTACTTC.

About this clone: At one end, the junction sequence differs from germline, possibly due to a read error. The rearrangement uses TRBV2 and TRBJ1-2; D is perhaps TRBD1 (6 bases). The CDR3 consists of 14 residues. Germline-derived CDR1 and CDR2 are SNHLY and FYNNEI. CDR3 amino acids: CASSLNRDRYGYTF. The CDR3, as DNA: TGTGCTAGCAGTCTAAACAGGGACCGGTATGGCTACACCTTC.

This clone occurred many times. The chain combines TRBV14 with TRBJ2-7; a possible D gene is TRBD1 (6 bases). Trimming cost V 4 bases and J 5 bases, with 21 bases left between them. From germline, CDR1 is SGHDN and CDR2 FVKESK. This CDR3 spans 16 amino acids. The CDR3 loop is CASSLSGTPIRNEQYF. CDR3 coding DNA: TGTGCCAGCAGCCTCTCCGGGACACCAATCCGCAACGAGCAGTACTTC.

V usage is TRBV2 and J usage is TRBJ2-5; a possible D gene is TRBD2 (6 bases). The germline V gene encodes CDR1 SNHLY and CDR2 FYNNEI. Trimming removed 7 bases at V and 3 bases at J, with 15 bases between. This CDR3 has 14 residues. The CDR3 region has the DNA TGTGCCAGCAAGCCTGGACTATCGGAAGAGACCCAGTACTTC. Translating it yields CASKPGLSEETQYF.

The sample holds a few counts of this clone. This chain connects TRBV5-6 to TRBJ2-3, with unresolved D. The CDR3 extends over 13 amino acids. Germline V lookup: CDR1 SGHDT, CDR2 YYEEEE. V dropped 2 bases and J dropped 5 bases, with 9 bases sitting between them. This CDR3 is CASSFRREDTQYF. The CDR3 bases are TGTGCCAGCAGCTTCCGGCGCGAAGATACGCAGTATTTT.

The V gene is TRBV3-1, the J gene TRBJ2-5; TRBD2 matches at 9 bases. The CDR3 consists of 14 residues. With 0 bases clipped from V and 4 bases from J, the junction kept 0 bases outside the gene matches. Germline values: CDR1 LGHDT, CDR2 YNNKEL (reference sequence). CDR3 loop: CASSQDSGGETQYF. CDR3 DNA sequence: TGTGCCAGCAGCCAAGATAGCGGGGGAGAGACCCAGTACTTC.

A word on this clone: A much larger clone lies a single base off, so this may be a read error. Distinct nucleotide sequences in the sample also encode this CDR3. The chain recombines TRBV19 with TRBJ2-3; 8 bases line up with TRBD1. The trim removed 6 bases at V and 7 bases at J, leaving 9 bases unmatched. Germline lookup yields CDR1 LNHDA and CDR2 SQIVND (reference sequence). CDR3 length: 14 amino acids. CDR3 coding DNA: TGTGCCAGTAGAGACGGCACAGGGGGACATACGCAGTATTTT. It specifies CASRDGTGGHTQYF.

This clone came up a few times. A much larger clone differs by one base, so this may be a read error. In DNA, the CDR3 is TGCAGTGCTAGAGATCCGGGGGGCATCTCCTACAATGAGCAGTTCTTC. This codes for CSARDPGGISYNEQFF. This sequence joins TRBV20-1 and TRBJ2-1; possible D gene TRBD2, 7 bases. The CDR3 length is 16 residues. Germline V lookup: CDR1 DFQATT, CDR2 SNEGSKA (reference sequence). The V and J ends lost 0 bases and 0 bases respectively, with 12 bases between them.

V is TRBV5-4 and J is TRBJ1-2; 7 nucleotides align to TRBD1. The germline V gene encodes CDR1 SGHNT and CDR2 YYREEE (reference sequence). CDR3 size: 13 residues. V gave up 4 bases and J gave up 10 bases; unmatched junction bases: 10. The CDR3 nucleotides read TGTGCCAGCAGCCACGACAGGGACAGCGTCTACACCTTC. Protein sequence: CASSHDRDSVYTF.

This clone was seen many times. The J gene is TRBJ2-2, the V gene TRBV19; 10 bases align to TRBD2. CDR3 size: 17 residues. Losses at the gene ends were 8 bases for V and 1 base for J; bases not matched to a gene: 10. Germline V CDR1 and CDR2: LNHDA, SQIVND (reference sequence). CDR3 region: CASLAVAGGLNTGELFF. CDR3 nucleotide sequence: TGTGCCAGTCTGGCCGTAGCGGGGGGATTGAACACCGGGGAGCTGTTTTTT.

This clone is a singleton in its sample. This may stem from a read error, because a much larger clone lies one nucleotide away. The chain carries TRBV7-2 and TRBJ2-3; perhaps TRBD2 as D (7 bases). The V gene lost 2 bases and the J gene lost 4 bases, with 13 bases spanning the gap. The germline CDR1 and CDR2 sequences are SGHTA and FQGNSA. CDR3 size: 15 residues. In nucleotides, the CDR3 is TGTGCCAGCAGCTTATGCGGGGGCCCCCCAGATACGCAGTATTTT. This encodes CASSLCGGPPDTQYF.

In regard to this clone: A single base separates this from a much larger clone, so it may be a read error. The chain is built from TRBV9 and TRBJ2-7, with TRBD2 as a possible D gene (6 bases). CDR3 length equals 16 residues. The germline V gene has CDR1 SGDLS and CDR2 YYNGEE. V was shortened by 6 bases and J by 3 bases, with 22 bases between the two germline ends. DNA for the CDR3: TGTGCCAGCATCGCCCAGTCGGGGGAAGAGGGCTACGAGCAGTACTTC. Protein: CASIAQSGEEGYEQYF.

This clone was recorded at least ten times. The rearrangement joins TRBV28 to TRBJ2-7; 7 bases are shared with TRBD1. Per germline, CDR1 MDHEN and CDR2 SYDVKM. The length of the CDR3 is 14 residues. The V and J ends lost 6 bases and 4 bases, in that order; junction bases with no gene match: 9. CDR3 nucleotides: TGTGCCAGCAGCCCAGACAGGGTATCATACGAGCAGTACTTC. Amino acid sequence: CASSPDRVSYEQYF.

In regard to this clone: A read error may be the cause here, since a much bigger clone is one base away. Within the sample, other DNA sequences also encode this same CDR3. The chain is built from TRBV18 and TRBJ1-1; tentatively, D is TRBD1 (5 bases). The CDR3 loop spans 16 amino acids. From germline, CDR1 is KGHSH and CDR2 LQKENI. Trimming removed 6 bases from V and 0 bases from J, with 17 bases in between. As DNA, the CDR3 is TGTGCCAGCTCGCCAGCCCCTTCGGGGCTGAACACTGAAGCTTTCTTT. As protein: CASSPAPSGLNTEAFF.

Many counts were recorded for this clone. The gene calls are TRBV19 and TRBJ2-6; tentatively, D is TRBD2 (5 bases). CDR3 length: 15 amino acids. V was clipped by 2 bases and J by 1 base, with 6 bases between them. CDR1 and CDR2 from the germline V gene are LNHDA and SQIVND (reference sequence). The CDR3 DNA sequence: TGTGCCAGTAGTATAACTAGGTCTGGGGCCAACGTCCTGACTTTC. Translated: CASSITRSGANVLTF.